This T cell receptor (beta chain) was sequenced for a study of blood T cell repertoires in COVID-19 (dated by TCRdb to the early 2020s). Notes on the research overall: Collaborator samples came from the United States, Italy and Spain and covered acute and convalescent phases of COVID-19. Subjects who had been exposed to COVID-19, were actively infected with it, or had recovered from it provided the deeply sampled blood TCRbeta repertoires that made up the dataset. The repertoires were released in a freely available public database intended as a resource for research on the immune response to SARS-CoV-2. Where available, HLA class I and class II types were obtained from metadata supplied by the sample provider rather than from assay-based typing. Samples came from the ongoing ImmuneRACE study (first 160 participants) plus 1,254 subjects from 6 global collaborators. The sample metadata nearly always contained a de-identified subject ID, COVID-19 status, age in years and sex. The prospective study material was composed of cDNA or gDNA derived from T cells, B-cell-depleted T cells, or PBMCs.

About this clone itself: No antigen is known for it. No base quality values were provided; no much bigger clone lies one nucleotide off.

Study-wide conclusions, independent of this receptor: Clinical and demographic metadata were provided uncurated, with the amount varying by source and participant.

Each collaborating institution followed its own protocols to collect whole blood in K2EDTA tubes. Collaborator samples were shipped for TCRbeta analysis as frozen whole blood, isolated PBMCs, or DNA extracted from either sample type. TCRbeta CDR3 regions were amplified from genomic DNA using the immunoSEQ Assay, a bias-controlled multiplex PCR. Regarding the original processing steps: The number of nucleated cells in each sample was estimated by amplification of reference gene primers within the assay. Sequence reads were collapsed and filtered to measure the absolute abundance of every unique TCRbeta CDR3 rearrangement. For each sample, productive Simpson clonality was calculated as the square root of Simpson's diversity index across productive rearrangements. TCRdb holds this immuneACCESS table with in-frame rearrangements only. Some clones are missing; in checked studies, unresolved V genes explain under half, and the rest has no known cause. Clone size and V and J calls were adopted from that table, with D and trimming inferred from the DNA. This sample has under 200,000 clones in its table, and around 83% of those were observed once. Approximately 7% of the sample lies in the top ten.

Spanning cysteine to phenylalanine, the CDR3 consists of 14 amino acids. Only CDR3 DNA is held: 42 bases, read in frame from base 1. CDR1 and CDR2 were assigned from the germline V gene (reference sequence) as SEHNR and FQNEAQ. Trimming takes 3 bases off V and 0 bases off J; junction bases not matched to a gene: 1. This chain is built from TRBV7-9 and TRBJ2-7; TRBD1 fits 8 bases in the junction. This receptor was identified in a man aged 50-59 years with active or convalescent COVID-19. The sample comprised peripheral blood. The DNA is as follows: TGTGCCAGCAGCTTGACAGGGGACTCCTACGAGCAGTACTTC. Translated, it gives CASSLTGDSYEQYF.